The 29 T cell receptor beta chains listed next were all sequenced from one sample in a study of beta chain features in type 1 diabetes. The sequenced template was cDNA made from the entire isolated RNA. Data came from immunoSEQ multiplex PCR; TCRdb stores just in-frame clones and leaves some out. The sample lists under 450,000 clones, 11% to 15% occurring once. Source material: naive CD4+ T cells from blood. The receptor source for this set is a man aged 25 to 40 in good health.

V usage is TRBV5-6 and J usage is TRBJ2-7; TRBD1 might be the D (5 bases). Germline V gives CDR1 SGHDT, CDR2 YYEEEE. Trimming shortened V by 4 bases and J by 4 bases, and 6 bases separated the two germline ends. This CDR3 is 11 amino acids long. The CDR3 is CASSHRYEQYF. CDR3 bases: TGTGCCAGCAGCCACAGGTACGAGCAGTACTTC.

V gene TRBV5-4 combines with J gene TRBJ1-2, with D tentatively TRBD1 (6 bases). Trimming pared 1 base from V and 3 bases from J, leaving 13 bases between. CDR3 length: 15 residues. Germline values: CDR1 SGHNT, CDR2 YYREEE (reference sequence). CDR3 in amino acids: CASSLSPYRDYGYTF. The CDR3, as DNA: TGTGCCAGCAGCTTGTCACCATACAGGGACTATGGCTACACCTTC.

Only a few counts were recorded for this clone. The junction shows a germline mismatch at one end, possibly a read error. This chain connects TRBV10-3 to TRBJ2-6; D uncertain. CDR1 ENHRY and CDR2 SYGVKD come from the germline V gene. The CDR3 consists of 15 residues. The CDR3 DNA follows: TGTGCCATCAGTCAGTCAGGCTCTGGGGCCAACGTCCTGACTTTC. It translates to CAISQSGSGANVLTF.

In this sample, this clone turned up a few times. The sample has other DNA sequences that encode this CDR3 too. The rearrangement uses TRBV7-2 and TRBJ2-3; D perhaps matches TRBD2 (5 bases). Trimming left V 2 bases short and J 0 bases short, with 9 bases between. CDR1 and CDR2 (germline): SGHTA, FQGNSA. The CDR3 loop spans 15 amino acids. The CDR3 spells CASSLSGTSTDTQYF. CDR3 coding DNA: TGTGCCAGCAGCTTAAGCGGCACTAGCACAGATACGCAGTATTTT. Full variable domain (rest looked up from reference TRBV7-2 and TRBJ2-3): GAGVSQSPSNKVTEKGKDVELRCDPISGHTALYWYRQSLGQGLEFLIYFQGNSAPDKSGLPSDRFSAERTGGSVSTLTIQRTQQEDSAVYLCASSLSGTSTDTQYFGPGTRLTVL.

V usage is TRBV11-3 and J usage is TRBJ2-5; weak D call: TRBD1 (5 bases). This CDR3 is 17 amino acids long. The V gene lost 0 bases and the J gene lost 7 bases, with 21 bases spanning the gap. The germline CDR1 and CDR2 sequences are SGHNT and YENEEA. The CDR3 DNA reads as TGTGCCAGCAGCTTAGATTTATCGCGGCGCCCAAGGGGGACCCAGTACTTC. Translating gives CASSLDLSRRPRGTQYF.

Regarding this clone: Sequence at one end of the junction differs from germline and may be a read error. The V and J genes are TRBV7-7 and TRBJ2-5; 7 bases agree with TRBD1. The CDR3 extends over 15 amino acids. Germline CDR1 reads SSHAT; CDR2 reads FNYEAQ (reference sequence). The CDR3 sequence is CASSLGTTGVETQYF. The DNA of the CDR3 is TGTGCTAGCAGCTTAGGAACTACAGGGGTAGAGACCCAGTACTTC.

The chain uses TRBV7-2 and TRBJ1-1; D remains ambiguous. The CDR3 spans 14 residues. The germline gives CDR1 SGHTA, CDR2 FQGNSA. Trimming took 1 base from V and 4 from J, leaving 10 bases between them. The CDR3 loop reads CASSLDHWGTEAFF. The CDR3 nucleotides read TGTGCCAGCAGCTTAGACCACTGGGGCACTGAAGCTTTCTTT.

J is TRBJ1-2 and V is TRBV10-2; 10 bases agree with TRBD1. This CDR3 spans 13 amino acids. Germline CDR1 is WSHSY and CDR2 is SAAADI. V lost 6 bases to trimming and J lost 5 bases; unmatched junction nucleotides: 3. For the CDR3, the DNA is TGCGCCAGCAGGACAGGGGGCGGATATGGCTACACCTTC. Translation gives CASRTGGGYGYTF.

The chain combines TRBV20-1 with TRBJ2-7, with D hard to call. The CDR3 length is 11 residues. The V and J ends lost 3 bases and 4 bases respectively, with 7 bases between them. Germline lookup yields CDR1 DFQATT and CDR2 SNEGSKA (reference sequence). CDR3 amino acids: CSASRAYEQYF. DNA of the CDR3: TGCAGTGCTAGTCGGGCTTACGAGCAGTACTTC.

There are a few counts of this clone. The rearrangement uses TRBV7-3 and TRBJ2-3; D is perhaps TRBD2 (5 bases). The CDR3 has 15 amino acids. Trimming left V 4 bases short and J 4 bases short, with 15 bases between. The germline V gene encodes CDR1 SGHTA and CDR2 FQGTGA. The CDR3 DNA is TGTGCCAGCAGCTCGACACGGGGTGAGCCAGATACGCAGTATTTT. Its translation is CASSSTRGEPDTQYF.

The V and J genes are TRBV13 and TRBJ2-4; D might be TRBD1 (6 bases). Germline-derived CDR1 and CDR2 are PRHDT and FYEKMQ (reference sequence). The CDR3 has 15 amino acids. Trimming took off 2 bases at V and 0 bases at J, with 8 bases between the two ends. CDR3 sequence: CASSLRTVAKNIQYF. CDR3 coding DNA: TGTGCCAGCAGCTTAAGGACAGTAGCCAAAAACATTCAGTACTTC.

V gene TRBV4-2 combines with J gene TRBJ1-5; 7 nucleotides align to TRBD1. The germline CDR1 and CDR2 sequences are LGHNA and YNFKEQ. This CDR3 comprises 15 residues. The V gene end was trimmed by 1 base and the J gene end by 3 bases; junction bases not matched to a gene: 3. CDR3: CASSQGQGSNQPQHF. The DNA for the CDR3 is TGTGCCAGCAGCCAAGGACAGGGATCCAATCAGCCCCAGCATTTT.

This sequence joins TRBV11-2 and TRBJ2-5; D is perhaps TRBD2 (6 bases). CDR3 length: 13 residues. CDR1 and CDR2 from the germline V gene are SGHAT and FQNNGV. V was pared by 5 bases and J by 4 bases, with 11 bases between. The CDR3 bases are TGTGCCAGCAGCCCAGGACTAACAGAGACCCAGTACTTC. Its translation is CASSPGLTETQYF.

The gene calls are TRBV7-2 and TRBJ1-1; tentatively, D is TRBD1 (5 bases). CDR1 and CDR2 (germline): SGHTA, FQGNSA. Trimming took 5 bases from V and 5 from J, leaving 18 bases between them. CDR3 length equals 15 residues. CDR3 amino acids: CASSPFGREKTEAFF. CDR3 in DNA: TGTGCCAGCAGCCCGTTCGGCAGGGAGAAGACTGAAGCTTTCTTT.

The table lists this clone with a few counts. The V and J genes are TRBV6-6 and TRBJ2-1, with 7 bases lining up with TRBD2. J lost 5 bases, V lost 2 bases, and 9 bases had no gene match. The CDR3 runs 16 residues. CDR1 is MNHNY and CDR2 is SVGAGI in the germline V gene (reference sequence). CDR3 nucleotide sequence: TGTGCCAGCAGTTACCCCCCCGGGACTACCCACAATGAGCAGTTCTTC. Translation gives CASSYPPGTTHNEQFF.

This clone came up a few times. The rearrangement joins TRBV4-3 to TRBJ2-7; D is uncertain. Germline CDR1 reads LGHNA; CDR2 reads YSLEER. The CDR3 has 14 amino acids. The ends were cut back, 1 base at V and 6 bases at J, with 13 bases in the middle. The CDR3 nucleotides read TGCGCCAGCAGCCAAGCCAACCTCCACGGCGAGCAGTACGTC. The encoded protein is CASSQANLHGEQYV.

This chain joins TRBV4-1 and TRBJ2-5, with 7 bases fitting TRBD1. This CDR3 has 13 amino acids. Germline V lookup: CDR1 MGHRA, CDR2 YSYEKL. V was clipped by 4 bases and J by 5 bases; unmatched bases: 4. The CDR3 is CASSRDRAETQYF. The DNA of the CDR3 is TGCGCCAGCAGCCGAGACAGGGCGGAGACCCAGTACTTC.

A few counts support this clone. The V and J genes are TRBV7-9 and TRBJ2-1; weak D call: TRBD2 (5 bases). The CDR3 runs to 17 residues. V lost 5 bases to trimming and J lost 7 bases, with 24 bases between them. Germline V gives CDR1 SEHNR, CDR2 FQNEAQ (reference sequence). The CDR3 is CASSHKQRTLRWNEQFF. For the CDR3, the DNA is TGTGCCAGCAGCCATAAACAGCGGACTCTTAGGTGGAATGAGCAGTTCTTC. The variable domain in full, with the rest retrieved from reference TRBV7-9 and TRBJ2-1, is DTGVSQNPRHKITKRGQNVTFRCDPISEHNRLYWYRQTLGQGPEFLTYFQNEAQLEKSRLLSDRFSAERPKGSFSTLEIQRTEQGDSAMYLCASSHKQRTLRWNEQFFGPGTRLTVL.

V gene TRBV2 combines with J gene TRBJ2-5; 7 bases map to TRBD1. The germline gives CDR1 SNHLY, CDR2 FYNNEI. The CDR3 has 15 residues. V shed 1 base and J 5 bases; nucleotides not matched to a gene: 7. The CDR3 protein is CASSEVGGAEETQYF. CDR3 nucleotides: TGTGCCAGCAGTGAAGTAGGGGGCGCGGAGGAGACCCAGTACTTC.

This clone has just a few counts. This rearrangement joins TRBV9 to TRBJ2-6, with a tentative D call TRBD1 (5 bases). The CDR3 runs 16 residues. With 0 bases removed from V and 4 bases from J, the gap between germline ends came to 11 bases. CDR1 is SGDLS and CDR2 is YYNGEE in the germline V gene. In nucleotides, the CDR3 is TGTGCCAGCAGCGTAGGAGTGGGGCTCGGGGCCAACGTCCTGACTTTC. It translates to CASSVGVGLGANVLTF.

The genes are TRBV6-5 and TRBJ2-1; a weak D match, TRBD2 (6 bases). The CDR3 length is 14 residues. Germline lookup yields CDR1 MNHEY and CDR2 SVGAGI. Trimming took 2 bases from V and 8 from J, leaving 13 bases between them. The CDR3 DNA sequence: TGTGCCAGCAGTTACCGACTAGGGGTCGATGAGCAGTTCTTC. It yields the protein CASSYRLGVDEQFF.

The J gene is TRBJ2-1, the V gene TRBV18; perhaps TRBD2 as D (6 bases). The CDR3 has 18 amino acids. V dropped 3 bases and J dropped 0 bases, with 18 bases sitting between them. Germline CDR1 and CDR2: KGHSH and LQKENI. The CDR3 coding sequence is TGTGCCAGCTCACCTTCCGCTGCCGGGGACTTCTCCTACAATGAGCAGTTCTTC. Its protein is CASSPSAAGDFSYNEQFF.

This clone has a handful of counts. This chain joins TRBV21-1 and TRBJ2-7; the DNA was not used to check the table's D call, TRBD1. TRBV21-1 is given as a pseudogene. The CDR3 totals 15 residues. The CDR3 loop reads CASSLRPTVPREQYV. The CDR3 bases are TGTGCCAGCAGCTTAAGGCCGACAGTCCCTCGCGAGCAGTACGTC.

The chain has TRBV29-1 and TRBJ2-3; 7 positions match TRBD1. J gave up 4 bases and V 4 bases, and 8 bases lay outside the gene matches. The germline CDR1 and CDR2 sequences are SQVTM and ANQGSEA. The CDR3 has 14 residues. The CDR3 reads CSVGTGAIADTQYF. CDR3 coding DNA: TGCAGCGTTGGTACAGGGGCGATCGCAGATACGCAGTATTTT.

CDR3 sequence (DNA): TGTGCCAGCAGCTTGGACCAAAGCTCCTACAATGAGCAGTTCTTC. It translates to CASSLDQSSYNEQFF. This chain joins TRBV5-4 and TRBJ2-1; D gene uncertain. Trimming stripped 0 bases from V and 0 bases from J, with 7 bases between. Germline V CDR1 and CDR2: SGHNT, YYREEE (reference sequence). The CDR3 loop spans 15 amino acids.

This chain links TRBV6-1 with TRBJ2-3; 9 bases agree with TRBD2. Germline V gene data show CDR1 as MNHNS and CDR2 as SASEGT. V gave up 4 bases and J gave up 1 base; unmatched junction bases: 9. This CDR3 spans 17 amino acids. Here the CDR3 reads CASSAGLAGMGTDTQYF. The CDR3 DNA follows: TGTGCCAGCAGTGCGGGTCTAGCGGGAATGGGCACAGATACGCAGTATTTT.

The chain joins TRBV4-3 to TRBJ1-6, with D possibly being TRBD1 (5 bases). Germline assignment: CDR1 LGHNA and CDR2 YSLEER. V shed 4 bases and J shed 7 bases, with 14 bases lying between them. This CDR3 has 15 residues. The CDR3 DNA is TGCGCCAGCAGCCGGACTGACTGGGGCAATTCACCCCTCCACTTT. Translating it yields CASSRTDWGNSPLHF.

This clone was detected only a few times. The V call is TRBV30, the J call TRBJ1-1, with a possible D match to TRBD1 (6 bases). V was cut by 6 bases and J by 4 bases, with 9 bases left in between. The CDR3 has 11 amino acids. Germline values: CDR1 GTSNPN, CDR2 SVGIG (reference sequence). CDR3 sequence (DNA): TGTGCCTGTGAGGGGGGCACTGAAGCTTTCTTT. Amino acids: CACEGGTEAFF.

This chain uses TRBV9 with TRBJ2-7, with TRBD1 matching over 9 bases. This CDR3 has 19 residues. V trimming: 0 bases; J trimming: 7 bases; junction bases outside the gene matches: 20. The germline CDR1 and CDR2 sequences are SGDLS and YYNGEE. The CDR3 spells CASSVEGGPGPGQGTEQYF. The CDR3 DNA is TGTGCCAGCAGCGTAGAAGGAGGACCTGGACCGGGACAGGGTACGGAGCAGTACTTC.